These 4 T cell receptor beta chains came from one sample sequenced in a study of vaccination and CD4 T cells after COVID-19. The antigens of these receptors remain unknown. Cultured CD4+ T-cell DNA underwent Oncomine TCR Beta short-read sequencing. Investigators isolated genomic DNA from cultured CD4+ T cells. From the PCR reads, TCRdb called clonotypes with MiXCR, one entry per CDR3 protein. The table shows 7,000 to 9,000 distinct CDR3 sequences, with more than 30% occurring only once. Treatment defined: approximately 9-day PBMC culture with coronavirus spike peptide pools or control peptides (ViraFEST assay). Before the COVID-19 pandemic (2011-2018), CD4+ T cells were obtained from the unexposed donor. Material: CD4+ T cells from blood, cultured in vitro. All receptors derive from a human donor in good health.

J is TRBJ1-6 and V is TRBV30; D remains unclear. Trimming removed 1 base from V and 14 bases from J, with 15 bases in between. Per germline, CDR1 GTSNPN and CDR2 SVGIG (reference sequence). This CDR3 comprises 13 residues. The CDR3 DNA reads TGTGCCTGGAGTGACCCGTTGACCCGAACCCTCCACTTT. This gives the protein CAWSDPLTRTLHF.

J is TRBJ1-6 and V is TRBV2; D unresolved. CDR1 and CDR2 (germline): SNHLY, FYNNEI. The CDR3 is 15 amino acids. V was cut by 4 bases and J by 4 bases, with 11 bases left in between. The CDR3 region is CASSGEQLYNSPLHF. Written as DNA, the CDR3 is TGTGCCAGCAGTGGGGAACAATTATATAATTCACCCCTCCACTTT.

In this sample, this clonotype turned up a few times. The rearrangement uses TRBV5-5 and TRBJ1-6, with TRBD1 matching 7 bases. The CDR3 has 14 amino acids. Germline V lookup: CDR1 SGHKS, CDR2 YYEKEE (reference sequence). Trimming removed 7 bases from V and 10 bases from J; junction bases left unmatched: 11. This CDR3 reads CASGSPTGSSPLHF. The CDR3, as DNA: TGTGCCAGCGGTTCCCCGACAGGGAGCTCACCCCTCCACTTT.

The rearrangement joins TRBV2 to TRBJ1-1; D is uncertain. The CDR3 covers 12 residues. CDR1 is SNHLY and CDR2 is FYNNEI in the germline V gene. The V gene lost 10 bases and the J gene lost 4 bases, with 13 bases spanning the gap. The CDR3 region has the DNA TGTGCCACCCCTAAAGGTTCCACTGAAGCTTTCTTT. This codes for CATPKGSTEAFF.